The T cell receptor (beta chain) under discussion was sequenced for a study of cytomegalovirus exposure and HLA in healthy donors. Overall study context: There were 300 to 400 genotyped donors. Of these, roughly 82% fell in the genetic ancestry cluster associated with self-reported Caucasian donors.

Use of 60 Vbeta and 13 Jbeta primers characterized the PCR. Only in-frame clones appear in the TCRdb table, and some are missing; sequencing was by immunoSEQ multiplex PCR. In the table there are approximately 290,000 clones, about 80% of which are singletons. Of note for this clone: Its target is unknown.

Findings and limits, study-wide: Segments of the TCR beta V type were, in most cases, productive about 87% or about 30% of the time in an earlier analysis. A later analysis linked a missense variant in DCLRE1C to the trimming of TCR beta V and J genes.

There are 16 residues in the CDR3. The ends lost 2 bases at V and 5 bases at J; junction bases unmatched: 14. The germline V gene has CDR1 GTSNPN and CDR2 SVGIG (reference sequence). In nominal health when sampled, donors likely had unrecorded immune exposures nonetheless. Input material: PBMCs. The sequence was obtained from a girl aged 2-15 years in good health and CMV-seronegative. The chain couples TRBV30 to TRBJ2-7, with 8 bases matching TRBD2. The CDR3 region is CAWSPSVGLGAHEQYF. CDR3 DNA: TGTGCCTGGAGTCCCTCTGTGGGACTAGGGGCCCACGAGCAGTACTTC. Drawing the rest from reference TRBV30 and TRBJ2-7, the complete variable domain is SQTIHQWPATLVQPVGSPLSLECTVEGTSNPNLYWYRQAAGRGLQLLFYSVGIGQISSEVPQNLSASRPQDRQFILSSKKLLLSDSGFYLCAWSPSVGLGAHEQYFGPGTRLTVT.